A selection of T cell receptor beta chains follows, all from one sample in a study of T cell repertoires in cytomegalovirus infection. In TCRdb, the reads were re-called with MiXCR into one record per CDR3 protein. The data contain under 200,000 distinct CDR3 sequences, approximately 9.7% of them singletons. The sequencing input was PBMCs. These receptors came from a human donor in good health (CMV status not recorded). Some clones in this sample may be carry-over from other donors' samples. Each CDR3 is given with its conserved first and last residue. A D gene is named only where the DNA matches it firmly. Not all rows give a size; the values are once, few, many and, for expanded clones, a class.

abundance	v_gene	j_gene	len	d_gene	CDR3aa	CDR3nt
many	TRBV7-2	TRBJ2-7	15	-	CASSPHFSRHYEQYF	TGTGCCAGCAGCCCCCATTTCTCGAGGCATTACGAGCAGTACTTC
many	TRBV7-2	TRBJ2-7	15	TRBD2	CASSLTSGRDYEQYF	TGTGCCAGCAGCCTTACTAGCGGGAGGGATTACGAGCAGTACTTC
many	TRBV7-2	TRBJ2-7	13	-	CASSLARYYEQYF	TGTGCCAGCAGCTTAGCCAGATACTACGAGCAGTACTTC
-	TRBV5-1	TRBJ1-6	15	-	CASSLERVYNSPLHF	TGCGCCAGCAGCTTGGAAAGGGTTTATAATTCACCCCTCCACTTT
-	TRBV4-3	TRBJ2-2	17	TRBD2	CASSDLRLAGDTGELFF	TGCGCCAGCAGCGATCTAAGACTAGCGGGGGACACCGGGGAGCTGTTTTTT
many	TRBV28	TRBJ2-2	13	-	CATKDGNTGELFF	TGTGCAACAAAGGACGGGAACACCGGGGAGCTGTTTTTT
-	TRBV6-5	TRBJ1-5	13	TRBD1	CASRGQGAQPKHF	TGTGCCAGCAGGGGACAGGGGGCTCAGCCAAAGCATTTT
many	TRBV7-2	TRBJ2-7	13	TRBD1	CASSSRDSYEQYF	TGTGCCAGCAGCTCCCGGGACAGCTACGAGCAGTACTTC
-	TRBV6-2/TRBV6-3	TRBJ1-1	12	-	CASSYSLDGAFF	TGTGCCAGCAGTTACTCCCTGGACGGAGCTTTCTTT
-	TRBV20-1	TRBJ1-5	15	-	CSALKPEGYNQPQHF	TGCAGTGCCCTAAAGCCCGAGGGGTATAATCAGCCCCAGCATTTT
many	TRBV28	TRBJ1-3	17	TRBD1	CASSFGTGGFGGNTIYF	TGTGCCAGCAGTTTTGGGACAGGGGGCTTCGGTGGAAACACCATATATTTT
few	TRBV28	TRBJ2-7	18	-	CASSLNREKVHLTYEQYF	TGTGCCAGCAGTTTGAACAGGGAGAAAGTACATCTTACCTACGAGCAGTACTTC
many	TRBV28	TRBJ2-7	16	-	CASSSSMVGGPYEQYF	TGTGCCAGCAGTTCCTCTATGGTGGGGGGACCCTACGAGCAGTACTTC
few	TRBV27	TRBJ2-1	15	-	CASSLSGRPYNEQFF	TGTGCCAGCAGTTTATCCGGACGTCCCTACAATGAGCAGTTCTTC
many	TRBV7-6	TRBJ2-3	13	-	CASSSYRTDTQYF	TGTGCCAGCAGCTCGTATCGCACAGATACGCAGTATTTT
many	TRBV11-3	TRBJ2-3	14	-	CASSLAGTTDTQYF	TGTGCCAGCAGCTTAGCGGGGACCACAGATACGCAGTATTTT
many	TRBV20-1	TRBJ2-7	16	TRBD2	CSARDTLAGGPYEQYF	TGCAGTGCTAGAGACACTCTAGCGGGAGGGCCCTACGAGCAGTACTTC
few	TRBV7-2	TRBJ2-2	16	TRBD1	CASSLFGQGRRGELFF	TGTGCCAGCAGCTTATTCGGACAGGGGAGGCGCGGGGAGCTGTTTTTT
-	TRBV29-1	TRBJ2-2	15	TRBD2	CSGRIAGGGLGELFF	TGCAGCGGAAGAATAGCGGGGGGCGGGTTAGGGGAGCTGTTTTTT
-	TRBV6-2/TRBV6-3	TRBJ1-3	15	TRBD1	CASSTGQGTGNTIYF	TGTGCCAGCAGCACGGGACAGGGGACTGGAAACACCATATATTTT
-	TRBV5-6	TRBJ2-5	15	-	CASSLDGNWEVAQYF	TGTGCCAGCAGCTTGGACGGGAACTGGGAGGTGGCCCAGTACTTC
few	TRBV13	TRBJ2-7	16	TRBD2	CASSLGRGSGRDEQYF	TGTGCCAGCAGCTTAGGCCGGGGGAGCGGGAGGGACGAGCAGTACTTC
few	TRBV7-9	TRBJ1-4	16	TRBD1	CASSRQNRGRNEKLFF	TGTGCCAGCAGCCGTCAAAACAGGGGAAGAAATGAAAAACTGTTTTTT
-	TRBV6-2/TRBV6-3	TRBJ2-7	15	TRBD1	CASSLWDSSFNEQYF	TGTGCCAGCAGTTTATGGGACAGTAGTTTCAACGAGCAGTACTTC
few	TRBV20-1	TRBJ1-4	14	TRBD1	CSATRWTGSEKLFF	TGCAGTGCTACGAGGTGGACAGGGAGCGAAAAACTGTTTTTT
many	TRBV6-4	TRBJ2-1	16	TRBD2	CASSETSGSIYNEQFF	TGTGCCAGCAGTGAAACTAGCGGGAGTATCTACAATGAGCAGTTCTTC
many	TRBV6-2/TRBV6-3	TRBJ2-2	13	-	CASSSGATGELFF	TGTGCCAGCAGTTCAGGTGCCACCGGGGAGCTGTTTTTT
-	TRBV20-1	TRBJ1-2	12	-	CSASSPMEGYTF	TGCAGTGCCTCATCCCCCATGGAGGGCTACACCTTC
-	TRBV5-4	TRBJ2-7	13	TRBD1	CATRQGNNYEQYF	TGTGCCACCAGACAGGGAAATAACTACGAGCAGTACTTC
many	TRBV7-2	TRBJ2-1	15	TRBD2	CASTYSGRADNEQFF	TGTGCCAGCACTTATAGCGGGAGGGCCGACAATGAGCAGTTCTTC
few	TRBV7-2	TRBJ1-1	17	TRBD1	CASSLDIWQGARAEAFF	TGTGCCAGCAGCTTAGACATCTGGCAGGGGGCGCGAGCTGAAGCTTTCTTT
-	TRBV28	TRBJ1-2	14	TRBD1	CASSRRDRVRGYTF	TGTGCCAGCAGTCGCCGGGACAGGGTTCGTGGCTACACCTTC
-	TRBV29-1	TRBJ1-5	14	TRBD1	CSVSAGGVPQPQHF	TGCAGCGTTTCTGCAGGGGGCGTTCCTCAGCCCCAGCATTTT
many	TRBV7-2	TRBJ2-3	14	-	CASSPVGGLDTQYF	TGTGCCAGCAGCCCGGTAGGCGGGTTAGATACGCAGTATTTT
few	TRBV18	TRBJ1-1	17	TRBD1	CASSPPGQGALGTEAFF	TGTGCCAGCTCACCGCCGGGACAGGGGGCTCTGGGCACTGAAGCTTTCTTT
-	TRBV15	TRBJ2-3	17	-	CATSRDGTAPPLRTQYF	TGTGCCACCAGCAGAGATGGGACCGCCCCGCCTCTCAGGACGCAGTATTTT
-	TRBV5-1	TRBJ1-1	14	TRBD1	CASKSRTGDTEAFF	TGCGCCAGCAAGTCCCGGACAGGGGACACTGAAGCTTTCTTT
many	TRBV7-2	TRBJ2-2	15	-	CASSPNGERGGELFF	TGTGCCAGCAGCCCTAACGGGGAACGTGGCGGGGAGCTGTTTTTT
-	TRBV9	TRBJ2-3	12	-	CASSVWGDTQYF	TGTGCCAGCAGCGTATGGGGGGATACGCAGTATTTT
many	TRBV4-2	TRBJ2-3	16	TRBD2	CASNQGAAGGRDTQYF	TGTGCCAGCAATCAAGGGGCAGCGGGAGGGAGAGATACGCAGTATTTT
many	TRBV11-3	TRBJ1-6	14	TRBD1	CASSSDRLNSPLHF	TGTGCCAGCAGCTCGGACAGGCTTAATTCACCCCTCCACTTT
many	TRBV7-2	TRBJ1-1	13	-	CASSTQGYTEAFF	TGTGCCAGCAGCACTCAGGGGTACACTGAAGCTTTCTTT
many	TRBV11-2	TRBJ1-1	17	-	CASSFGGPGYLNTEAFF	TGTGCCAGCAGCTTTGGGGGACCCGGATACCTAAACACTGAAGCTTTCTTT
many	TRBV20-1	TRBJ2-1	14	TRBD2	CSAPNGAGMNEQFF	TGCAGTGCCCCTAACGGAGCGGGAATGAATGAGCAGTTCTTC
once	TRBV20-1	TRBJ1-2	14	-	CSARVTGANYGYTF	TGCAGTGCTAGAGTGACAGGAGCTAACTATGGCTACACCTTC
many	TRBV28	TRBJ1-5	13	-	CASRTTSNQPQHF	TGTGCCAGCAGGACAACTAGCAATCAGCCCCAGCATTTT
many	TRBV29-1	TRBJ2-3	12	-	CSVGPGRDTQYF	TGCAGCGTTGGGCCGGGGCGGGATACGCAGTATTTT
many	TRBV7-2	TRBJ2-1	16	TRBD1	CASILTPGQGRTEQFF	TGTGCCAGCATCCTTACCCCCGGACAGGGTAGGACTGAGCAGTTCTTC
-	TRBV11-2	TRBJ2-3	15	TRBD2	CASRRTSGSPDTQYF	TGTGCCAGCAGGAGGACTAGCGGGAGTCCAGATACGCAGTATTTT
-	TRBV29-1	TRBJ2-2	15	-	CSATPGLPGTGELFF	TGCAGCGCCACCCCGGGACTCCCGGGCACCGGGGAGCTGTTTTTT
few	TRBV28	TRBJ2-1	18	TRBD2	CASSPTQILAGGQDEQFF	TGTGCCAGCAGTCCTACCCAGATCTTAGCGGGAGGGCAAGATGAGCAGTTCTTC
few	TRBV20-1	TRBJ1-5	15	TRBD1	CSARTGAGSNQPQHF	TGCAGTGCTAGAACAGGGGCGGGGAGCAATCAGCCCCAGCATTTT
-	TRBV7-2	TRBJ2-1	12	-	CASSSLAGVQFF	TGTGCCAGCAGCTCCTTAGCCGGGGTGCAGTTCTTC
few	TRBV6-2/TRBV6-3	TRBJ1-2	12	-	CASREDIYGYTF	TGTGCCAGCCGGGAGGATATCTATGGCTACACCTTC
few	TRBV28	TRBJ1-5	16	-	CASSLRWAGENQPQHF	TGTGCCAGCAGTTTAAGGTGGGCAGGGGAGAATCAGCCCCAGCATTTT
-	TRBV7-3	TRBJ2-1	14	-	CASSLTALDNEQFF	TGTGCCAGCAGCTTAACAGCGCTAGACAATGAGCAGTTCTTC
-	TRBV20-1	TRBJ2-5	13	-	CSATSSTRETQYF	TGCAGTGCTACTTCGTCAACTCGTGAGACCCAGTACTTC
many	TRBV7-3	TRBJ2-7	15	TRBD2	CASSPGLAGGYEQYF	TGTGCCAGCAGCCCTGGACTAGCGGGAGGTTACGAGCAGTACTTC
-	TRBV2	TRBJ1-5	14	-	CASSDFGDNQPQHF	TGTGCCAGCAGTGATTTTGGGGACAATCAGCCCCAGCATTTT
-	TRBV28	TRBJ1-3	15	-	CASSFGIRSGNTIYF	TGTGCCAGCAGTTTCGGGATCCGCTCTGGAAACACCATATATTTT